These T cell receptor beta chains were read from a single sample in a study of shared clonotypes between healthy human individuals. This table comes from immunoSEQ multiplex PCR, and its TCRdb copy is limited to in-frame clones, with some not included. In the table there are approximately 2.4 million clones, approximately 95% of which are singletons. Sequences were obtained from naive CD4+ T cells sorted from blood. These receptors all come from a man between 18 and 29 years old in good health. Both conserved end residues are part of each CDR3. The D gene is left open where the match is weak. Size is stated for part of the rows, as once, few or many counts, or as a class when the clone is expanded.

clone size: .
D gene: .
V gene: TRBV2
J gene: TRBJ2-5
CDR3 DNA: TGTGCCAGCAGTGAAGCCCCAGGGATAGGGGAGACCCAGTACTTC
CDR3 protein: CASSEAPGIGETQYF

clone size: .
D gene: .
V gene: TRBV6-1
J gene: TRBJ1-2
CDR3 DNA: TGTGCCAGCAGTGAATACTGGGCCCAGGGGGGCTACACCTTC
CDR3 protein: CASSEYWAQGGYTF

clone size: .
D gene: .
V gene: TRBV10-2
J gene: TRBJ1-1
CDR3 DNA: TGCGCCAGCAGTGAGTTCGGGGGCACTGAAGCTTTCTTT
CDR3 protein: CASSEFGGTEAFF

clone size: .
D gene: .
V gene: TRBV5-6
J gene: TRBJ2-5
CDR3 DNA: TGTGCCAGCAGCCCATCGACAGGCTGGGAGACCCAGTACTTC
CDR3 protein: CASSPSTGWETQYF

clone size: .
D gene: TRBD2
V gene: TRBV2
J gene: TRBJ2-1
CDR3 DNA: TGTGCCAGCAGTGCTGTAGCGGGCTATAACAATGAGCAGTTCTTC
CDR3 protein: CASSAVAGYNNEQFF

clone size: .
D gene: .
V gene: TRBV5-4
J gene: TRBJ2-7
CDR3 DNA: TGTGCCAGCAGCCCCGCCGAGGGGTACTACGAGCAGTACTTC
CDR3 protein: CASSPAEGYYEQYF

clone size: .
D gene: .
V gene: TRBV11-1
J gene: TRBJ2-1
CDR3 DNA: TGTGCCAGCAGCTTAGGCGGGGCGAGCTCCTACAATGAGCAGTTCTTC
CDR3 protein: CASSLGGASSYNEQFF

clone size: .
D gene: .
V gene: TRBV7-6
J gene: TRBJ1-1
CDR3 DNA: TGTGCCAGCAGCTTACAGGGTTTATCGACTGAAGCTTTCTTT
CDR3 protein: CASSLQGLSTEAFF

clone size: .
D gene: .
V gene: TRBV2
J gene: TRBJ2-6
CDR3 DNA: TGTGCCAGCACGTCCAAAGGGAAGATTAACTCTGGGGCCAACGTCCTGACTTTC
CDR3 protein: CASTSKGKINSGANVLTF

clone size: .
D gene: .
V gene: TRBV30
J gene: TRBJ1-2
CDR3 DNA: TGTGCCCAATCGGGGGTTTTGTGGAGCTACACCTTC
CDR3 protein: CAQSGVLWSYTF

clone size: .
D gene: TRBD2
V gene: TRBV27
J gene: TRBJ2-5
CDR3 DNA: TGTGCCAGCAGTTCCCAACTAGCGGGCCAAGAGACCCAGTACTTC
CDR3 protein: CASSSQLAGQETQYF

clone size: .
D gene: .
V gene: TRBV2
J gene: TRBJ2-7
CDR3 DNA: TGTGCCAGCAGGAATGGTCAGAGCTACGAGCAGTACTTC
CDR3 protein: CASRNGQSYEQYF

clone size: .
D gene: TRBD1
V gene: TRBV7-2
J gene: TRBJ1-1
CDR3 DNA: TGTGCCAGCAGCTTTGCCCCTGACAGGGCTACTGAAGCTTTCTTT
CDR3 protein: CASSFAPDRATEAFF

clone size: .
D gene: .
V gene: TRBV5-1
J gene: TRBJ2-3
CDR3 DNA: TGCGCCAGCAGCCAATTTGGACCAGGAGTCCGCACAGATACGCAGTATTTT
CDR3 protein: CASSQFGPGVRTDTQYF

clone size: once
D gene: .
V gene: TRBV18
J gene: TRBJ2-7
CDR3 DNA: TGTGCCAGCTCGCTTGAAGAGAACTACGAGCAGTACTTC
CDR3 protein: CASSLEENYEQYF

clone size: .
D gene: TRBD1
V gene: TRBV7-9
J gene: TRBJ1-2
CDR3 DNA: TGTGCCAGCAGCTTAGCCTGGGGACAGGGGGCTGGCTATGGCTACACCTTC
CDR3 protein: CASSLAWGQGAGYGYTF

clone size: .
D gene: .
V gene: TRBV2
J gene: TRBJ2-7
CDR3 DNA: TGTGCCAGCAGTGACGGATCCTACGAGCAGTACTTC
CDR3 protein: CASSDGSYEQYF

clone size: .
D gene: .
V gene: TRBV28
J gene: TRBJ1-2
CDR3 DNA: TGTGCCAGCAGCCTTAACTATGGCTACACCTTC
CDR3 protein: CASSLNYGYTF

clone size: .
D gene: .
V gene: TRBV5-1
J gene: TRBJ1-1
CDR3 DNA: TGCGCCAGCAGCTCTCTCCAGGGGTCGAGCACTGAAGCTTTCTTT
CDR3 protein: CASSSLQGSSTEAFF

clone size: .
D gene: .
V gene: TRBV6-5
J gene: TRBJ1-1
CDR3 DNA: TGTGCCAGCAGACCTCAGGGAAAGACTGAAGCTTTCTTT
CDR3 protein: CASRPQGKTEAFF

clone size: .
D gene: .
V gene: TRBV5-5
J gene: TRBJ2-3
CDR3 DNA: TGTGCCAGCAGCTTGGTTTTCTCTAGCACAGATACGCAGTATTTT
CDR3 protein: CASSLVFSSTDTQYF

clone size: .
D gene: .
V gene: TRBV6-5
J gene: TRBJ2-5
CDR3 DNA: TGTGCCAGCAGTTATGGGGTTAATCAAGAGACCCAGTACTTC
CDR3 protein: CASSYGVNQETQYF

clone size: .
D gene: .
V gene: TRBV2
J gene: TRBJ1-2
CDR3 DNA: TGTGCCAGCAGTCCGGATTCTAACTATGGCTACACCTTC
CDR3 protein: CASSPDSNYGYTF

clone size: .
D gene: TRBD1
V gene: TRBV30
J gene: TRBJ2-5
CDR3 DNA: TGTGCCTCCACCGGGACAGGGGTGGAGACCCAGTACTTC
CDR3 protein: CASTGTGVETQYF

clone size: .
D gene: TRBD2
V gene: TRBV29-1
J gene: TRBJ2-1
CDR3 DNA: TGCAGCGTTGATCCTAGCGGGACCTTTTACAATGAGCAGTTCTTC
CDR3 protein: CSVDPSGTFYNEQFF

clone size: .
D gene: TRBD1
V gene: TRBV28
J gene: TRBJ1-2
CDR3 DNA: TGTGCCAGCAGTTTGGAATCCGGGACAGGGGGGGCCTATGGCTACACCTTC
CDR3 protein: CASSLESGTGGAYGYTF

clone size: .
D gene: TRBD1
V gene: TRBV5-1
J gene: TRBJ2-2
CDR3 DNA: TGCGCCAGCAGCTTGGTTGGACAGGGTACCGGGGAGCTGTTTTTT
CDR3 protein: CASSLVGQGTGELFF

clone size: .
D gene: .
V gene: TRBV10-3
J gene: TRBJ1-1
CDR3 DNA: TGTGCCATCAGTGGGGCCAAAAACACTGAAGCTTTCTTT
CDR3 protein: CAISGAKNTEAFF

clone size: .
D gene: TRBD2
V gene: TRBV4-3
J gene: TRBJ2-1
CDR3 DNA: TGCGCCAGCAGCCAGACTAGCGGGAGCTGGAATGAGCAGTTCTTC
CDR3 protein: CASSQTSGSWNEQFF

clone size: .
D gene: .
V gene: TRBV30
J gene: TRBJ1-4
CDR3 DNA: TGTGCCTGGAGTGTCCAGGTGCGAGAAAAACTGTTTTTT
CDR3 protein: CAWSVQVREKLFF

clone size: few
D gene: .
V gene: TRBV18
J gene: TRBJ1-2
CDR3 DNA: TGTGCCAGCTCACCACCCACAGGGTCCTATGGCTACACCTTC
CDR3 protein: CASSPPTGSYGYTF

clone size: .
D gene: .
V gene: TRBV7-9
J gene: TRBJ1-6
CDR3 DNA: TGTGCCAGCAGGTACTCGGGGGGGAATTCACCCCTCCACTTT
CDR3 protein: CASRYSGGNSPLHF

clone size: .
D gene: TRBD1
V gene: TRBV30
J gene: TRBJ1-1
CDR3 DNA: TGTGCCTGGAAGAACAGGGGGCGGAACACTGAAGCTTTCTTT
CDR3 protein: CAWKNRGRNTEAFF

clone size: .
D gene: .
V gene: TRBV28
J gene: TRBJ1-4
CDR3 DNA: TGTGCCAGCAGTTTGGGGCAGGGCTTCGGTGAAAAACTGTTTTTT
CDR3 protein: CASSLGQGFGEKLFF

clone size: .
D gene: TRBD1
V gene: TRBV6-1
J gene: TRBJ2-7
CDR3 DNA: TGTGCCAGCCACAGGGGCGCCTACGAGCAGTACTTC
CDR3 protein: CASHRGAYEQYF

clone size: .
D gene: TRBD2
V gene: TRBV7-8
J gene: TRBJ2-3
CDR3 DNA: TGTGCCAGCAGCCCCTGGACTAGCGTCACAGATACGCAGTATTTT
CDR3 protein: CASSPWTSVTDTQYF

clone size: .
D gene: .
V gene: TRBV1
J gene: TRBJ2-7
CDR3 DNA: TGCACCAGCAACTACGAGCAGTACTTC
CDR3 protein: CTSNYEQYF

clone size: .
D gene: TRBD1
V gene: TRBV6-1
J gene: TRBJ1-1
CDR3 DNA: TGTGCCAGCAGGGAGACAGGGATAAGCACTGAAGCTTTCTTT
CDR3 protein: CASRETGISTEAFF

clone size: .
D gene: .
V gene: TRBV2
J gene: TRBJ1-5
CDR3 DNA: TGTGCCAGCAGTGACCAAATTCCTGATCAGCCCCAGCATTTT
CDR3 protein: CASSDQIPDQPQHF

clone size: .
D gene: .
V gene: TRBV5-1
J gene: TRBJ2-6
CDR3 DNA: TGCGCCAGCAGAGAGGTCTCTGGGGCCAACGTCCTGACTTTC
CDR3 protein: CASREVSGANVLTF

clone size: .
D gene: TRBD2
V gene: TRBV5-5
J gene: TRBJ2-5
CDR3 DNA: TGTGCCAGCAGCCAACTAGCGGGGTTACAAGAGACCCAGTACTTC
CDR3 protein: CASSQLAGLQETQYF